This T cell receptor (beta chain) was recorded in a study of blood T cell repertoires in COVID-19. Method: immunoSEQ multiplex PCR; TCRdb's copy keeps in-frame clones and lacks some. The sample includes about 260,000 clones, about 87% of them seen just once. V was shortened by 2 bases and J by 2 bases, with 16 bases between the two germline ends. The CDR3 sequence is 18 residues long. Looked up from germline, CDR1 is SEHNR and CDR2 is FQNEAQ (reference sequence). This clone appeared a single time. V usage is TRBV7-9 and J usage is TRBJ1-6; D uncertain. Sequenced input: peripheral blood. The source is a woman between 40 and 55 years old who had recovered from COVID-19. CDR3 in amino acids: CASSLRRAGVPYNSPLHF. CDR3 nucleotides: TGTGCCAGCAGCTTAAGGAGGGCTGGGGTCCCCTATAATTCACCCCTCCACTTT.